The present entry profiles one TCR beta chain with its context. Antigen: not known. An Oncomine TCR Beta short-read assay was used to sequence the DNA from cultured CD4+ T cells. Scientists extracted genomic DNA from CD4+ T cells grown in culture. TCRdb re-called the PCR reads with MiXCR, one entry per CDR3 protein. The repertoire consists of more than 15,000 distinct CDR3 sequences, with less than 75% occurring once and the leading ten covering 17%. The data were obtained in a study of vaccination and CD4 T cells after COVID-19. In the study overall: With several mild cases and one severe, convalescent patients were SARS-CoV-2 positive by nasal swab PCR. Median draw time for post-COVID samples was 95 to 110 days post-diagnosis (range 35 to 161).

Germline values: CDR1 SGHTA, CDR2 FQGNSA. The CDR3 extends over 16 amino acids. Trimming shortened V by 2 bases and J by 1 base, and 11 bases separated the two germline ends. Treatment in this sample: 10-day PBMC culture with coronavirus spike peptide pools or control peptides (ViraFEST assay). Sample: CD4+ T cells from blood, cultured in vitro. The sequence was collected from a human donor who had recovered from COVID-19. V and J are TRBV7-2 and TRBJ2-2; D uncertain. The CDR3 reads CASSLIPNLNTGELFF. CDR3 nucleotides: TGTGCCAGCAGCTTAATTCCTAACCTGAACACCGGGGAGCTGTTTTTT.